This T cell receptor (beta chain) stems from a study of HIV-infected children after antiretroviral therapy interruption. Background on the study: Four children interrupted treatment; four stayed on continuous treatment. Recorded EBV and CMV exposure existed for most children. Study-wide results and caveats: Naive CD4+ CDR3 sharing between time points fell after interruption began.

The CDR3 covers 16 residues. V was shortened by 1 base and J by 2 bases, with 13 bases between the two germline ends. Germline CDR1 and CDR2: MNHNS and SASEGT. This clonotype came up a few times. The antigen remains unidentified. Treatment described: PENTA 11 planned treatment interruption arm or continuous ART arm. Sorting from thawed PBMCs isolated memory CD8+ CD45RO+ CD45RA- T cells. RNA-based 3' RACE libraries used unique molecular identifiers. Each CDR3 protein is one row after TCRdb ran MiXCR on the 3' RACE reads. The sample has approximately 16,000 distinct CDR3 sequences; 3% to 3.5% are singletons.

Sequenced here: CD45RO+ CD8+ T cells from PBMCs, pooled from several time points, sampled from a donor given antiretroviral therapy, either interrupted or continuous. The sample's subset: memory CD8+ CD45RO+ CD45RA- T cells. This TCR was recovered from a pool of human donors with HIV. The chain links TRBV6-1 to TRBJ2-3; D perhaps matches TRBD1 (6 bases). The CDR3 region has the DNA TGTGCCAGCAGTGAAGGTTACAGGGCCCCCACAGATACGCAGTATTTT. Residues: CASSEGYRAPTDTQYF.